Listed below are T cell receptor beta chains from one sample, sequenced in a study of vaccination effects on CD4 cells after COVID-19. Their antigens are not known. Assay used: immunoSEQ multiplex PCR; TCRdb lists only in-frame clones, some missing. The sample records tens of thousands of clones, approximately 70% being singletons. The sample in question was CD4+ T cells from PBMCs cultured with HCoV-OC43 spike peptides, obtained before COVID-19 vaccination. Receptors were obtained from a human donor who received a COVID-19 vaccine. The CDR3 runs from the conserved cysteine through the conserved F or W. A D gene is named only where the DNA matches it firmly. A row's size may be missing; if present it is once, few, many or a size class.

TRBJ1-2	TRBD1	TRBV7-2	-	CASSLAGTEKTYGYTF	TGTGCCAGCAGCTTAGCGGGGACAGAGAAGACCTATGGCTACACCTTC
TRBJ2-2	-	TRBV12-5	-	CASGPTGSGELFF	TGTGCTAGTGGCCCGACGGGTTCCGGGGAGCTGTTTTTT
TRBJ1-5	-	TRBV7-2	-	CASSLGPQPQHF	TGTGCCAGCAGCTTAGGTCCTCAGCCCCAGCATTTT
TRBJ1-4	-	TRBV19	-	CASSIRDHAEKLFF	TGTGCCAGTAGTATAAGGGATCACGCGGAAAAACTGTTTTTT
TRBJ1-3	-	TRBV5-4	-	CASSAAGTARGNTIYF	TGTGCCAGCAGCGCCGCCGGGACGGCCCGTGGAAACACCATATATTTT
TRBJ1-5	-	TRBV7-8	-	CASSPRRGESSNQPQHF	TGTGCCAGCAGCCCGCGCAGGGGAGAGTCTAGCAATCAGCCCCAGCATTTT
TRBJ2-1	-	TRBV7-2	-	CASSLGQTYNEQFF	TGTGCCAGCAGCTTAGGACAGACCTACAATGAGCAGTTCTTC
TRBJ1-4	TRBD1	TRBV10-2	-	CASRRLLTGDGLFF	TGCGCCAGTAGAAGACTTCTGACAGGGGATGGACTGTTTTTT
TRBJ1-5	-	TRBV6-1	-	CASSEYRDGNQPQHF	TGTGCCAGCAGTGAATACAGGGATGGCAATCAGCCCCAGCATTTT
TRBJ2-1	-	TRBV3-1/TRBV3-2	-	CASSPILRGSYNEQFF	TGTGCCAGCAGCCCCATCCTTCGGGGCTCCTACAATGAGCAGTTCTTC
TRBJ1-2	-	TRBV9	-	CASSAPRGPNYGYTF	TGTGCCAGCAGCGCCCCCCGGGGACCGAACTATGGCTACACCTTC
TRBJ2-1	-	TRBV5-1	-	CASSSGTNEQFF	TGCGCCAGCAGTAGCGGAACAAATGAGCAGTTCTTC
TRBJ1-6	TRBD1	TRBV7-6	-	CASSPAPSGQGSSPLHF	TGTGCCAGCAGCCCCGCCCCCAGCGGACAGGGGTCTTCACCCCTCCACTTT
TRBJ1-5	-	TRBV6-5	-	CASGGLGGSNQPQHF	TGTGCCAGCGGGGGACTGGGGGGTAGCAATCAGCCCCAGCATTTT
TRBJ2-3	-	TRBV7-3	-	CASSHSGTTFTDTQYF	TGTGCCAGCAGCCACTCCGGCACTACCTTCACAGATACGCAGTATTTT
TRBJ1-5	-	TRBV4-3	once	CASSQVSGVGQPQHF	TGCGCCAGCAGCCAAGTGTCGGGGGTGGGTCAGCCCCAGCATTTT
TRBJ2-5	-	TRBV5-1	-	CASSQEEGQTQYF	TGCGCCAGCAGCCAGGAAGAAGGGCAGACCCAGTACTTC
TRBJ2-5	-	TRBV24-1	once	CATSALRGEVETQYF	TGTGCCACCAGTGCTCTTCGAGGGGAGGTGGAGACCCAGTACTTC
TRBJ2-1	TRBD2	TRBV5-1	-	CASTELAGGHNEQFF	TGCGCCAGCACTGAGCTGGCGGGGGGGCATAATGAGCAGTTCTTC
TRBJ2-5	TRBD2	TRBV5-1	once	CASSFGSLARAETQYF	TGCGCCAGCAGCTTTGGGTCACTAGCGCGGGCAGAGACCCAGTACTTC
TRBJ1-2	-	TRBV5-6	-	CASSRQRENYGYTF	TGTGCCAGCAGCCGGCAGCGAGAAAATTATGGCTACACCTTC
TRBJ2-3	-	TRBV3-1/TRBV3-2	-	CASSHWGSGESTDTQYF	TGTGCCAGCAGCCATTGGGGCAGCGGAGAAAGCACAGATACGCAGTATTTT
TRBJ1-2	TRBD1	TRBV3-1/TRBV3-2	-	CASRQRQGQNYGYTF	TGTGCCAGCAGACAAAGACAGGGGCAGAACTATGGCTACACCTTC
TRBJ2-2	-	TRBV5-1	-	CASSLRQGTGELFF	TGCGCCAGCAGCTTGAGGCAGGGCACCGGGGAGCTGTTTTTT
TRBJ1-3	-	TRBV18	-	CASSPKVQPGNTIYF	TGTGCCAGCTCACCAAAGGTACAGCCTGGAAACACCATATATTTT
TRBJ2-2	-	TRBV2	-	CASSDGGPYTGELFF	TGTGCCAGCAGTGACGGCGGACCTTACACCGGGGAGCTGTTTTTT
TRBJ1-4	-	TRBV11-2	-	CASSFYPPINEKLFF	TGTGCCAGCAGCTTTTACCCGCCCATTAATGAAAAACTGTTTTTT
TRBJ2-2	-	TRBV5-1	-	CASSLSTSNTGELFF	TGCGCCAGCAGCTTGAGCACCTCGAACACCGGGGAGCTGTTTTTT
TRBJ2-3	TRBD2	TRBV6-2/TRBV6-3	-	CASSYHALSGARDTQYF	TGTGCCAGCAGTTACCATGCCCTCAGCGGGGCTCGGGATACGCAGTATTTT
TRBJ1-5	TRBD1	TRBV6-4	-	CASSDLGEDRGHQPQHF	TGTGCCAGCAGTGACTTGGGGGAAGACAGGGGCCATCAGCCCCAGCATTTT
TRBJ1-5	-	TRBV19	-	CASSMTPVNQPQHF	TGTGCCAGTAGTATGACGCCAGTCAATCAGCCCCAGCATTTT